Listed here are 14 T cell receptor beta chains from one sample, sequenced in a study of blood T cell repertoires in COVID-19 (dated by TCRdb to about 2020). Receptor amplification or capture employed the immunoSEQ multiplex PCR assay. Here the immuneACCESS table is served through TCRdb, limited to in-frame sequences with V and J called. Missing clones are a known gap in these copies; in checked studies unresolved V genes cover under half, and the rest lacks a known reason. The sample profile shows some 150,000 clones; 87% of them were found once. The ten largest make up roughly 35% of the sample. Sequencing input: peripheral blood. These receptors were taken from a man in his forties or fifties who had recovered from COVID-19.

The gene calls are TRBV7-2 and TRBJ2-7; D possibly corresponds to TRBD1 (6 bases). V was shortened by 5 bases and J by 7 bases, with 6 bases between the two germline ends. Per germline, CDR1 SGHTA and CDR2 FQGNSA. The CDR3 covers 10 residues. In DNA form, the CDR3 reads TGTGCCAGCAGCGGGACAGAGCAGTACTTC. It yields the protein CASSGTEQYF. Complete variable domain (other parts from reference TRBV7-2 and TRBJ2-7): GAGVSQSPSNKVTEKGKDVELRCDPISGHTALYWYRQSLGQGLEFLIYFQGNSAPDKSGLPSDRFSAERTGGSVSTLTIQRTQQEDSAVYLCASSGTEQYFGPGTRLTVT.

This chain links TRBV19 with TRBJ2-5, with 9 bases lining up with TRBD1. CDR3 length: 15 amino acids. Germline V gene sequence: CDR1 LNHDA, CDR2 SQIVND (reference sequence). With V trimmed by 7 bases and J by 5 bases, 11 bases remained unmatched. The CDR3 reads CASTGTGTFGETQYF. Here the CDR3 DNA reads TGTGCCAGTACCGGGACAGGGACTTTTGGGGAGACCCAGTACTTC.

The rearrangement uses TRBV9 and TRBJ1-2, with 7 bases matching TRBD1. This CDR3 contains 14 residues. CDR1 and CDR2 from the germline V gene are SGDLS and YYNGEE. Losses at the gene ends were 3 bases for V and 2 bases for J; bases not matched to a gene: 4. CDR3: CASSGGGGNYGYTF. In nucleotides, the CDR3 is TGTGCCAGCAGCGGAGGGGGCGGAAACTATGGCTACACCTTC.

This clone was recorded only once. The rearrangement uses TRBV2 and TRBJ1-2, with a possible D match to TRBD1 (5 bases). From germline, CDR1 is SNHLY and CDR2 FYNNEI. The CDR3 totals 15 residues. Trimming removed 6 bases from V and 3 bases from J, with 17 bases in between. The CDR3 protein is CASRATAGGDYGYTF. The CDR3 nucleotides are TGTGCCAGCAGAGCCACAGCGGGGGGGGACTATGGCTACACCTTC. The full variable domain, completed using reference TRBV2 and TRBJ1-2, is EPEVTQTPSHQVTQMGQEVILRCVPISNHLYFYWYRQILGQKVEFLVSFYNNEISEKSEIFDDQFSVERPDGSNFTLKIRSTKLEDSAMYFCASRATAGGDYGYTFGSGTRLTVV.

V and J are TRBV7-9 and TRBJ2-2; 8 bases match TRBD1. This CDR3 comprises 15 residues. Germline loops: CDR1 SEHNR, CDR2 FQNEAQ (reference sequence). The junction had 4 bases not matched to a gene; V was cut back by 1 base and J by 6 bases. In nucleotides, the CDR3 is TGTGCCAGCAGCTTAGTCAGGGGGCAGGCCGGGGAGCTGTTTTTT. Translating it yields CASSLVRGQAGELFF.

The CDR3 coding sequence is TGTGCCAGCAGCCGAGGGACAGGGGACGAGCAGTACTTC. Translation: CASSRGTGDEQYF. The chain carries TRBV12-3 or TRBV12-4 and TRBJ2-7; TRBD1 agrees at 10 bases. The CDR3 sequence is 13 residues long. The junction had 4 bases not matched to a gene; V was cut back by 6 bases and J by 5 bases.

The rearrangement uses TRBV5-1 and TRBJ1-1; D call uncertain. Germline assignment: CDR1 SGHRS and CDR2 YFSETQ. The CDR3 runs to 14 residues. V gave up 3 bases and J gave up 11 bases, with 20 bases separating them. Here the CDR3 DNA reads TGCGCCAGCAGCTGGGCAAACCAACCCCCGGTGGCTTTCTTT. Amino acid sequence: CASSWANQPPVAFF.

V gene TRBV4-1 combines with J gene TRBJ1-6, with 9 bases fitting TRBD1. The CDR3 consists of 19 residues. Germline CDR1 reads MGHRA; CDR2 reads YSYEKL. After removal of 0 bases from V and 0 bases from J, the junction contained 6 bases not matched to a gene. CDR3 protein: CASSQDLGTGSSYNSPLHF. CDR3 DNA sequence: TGCGCCAGCAGCCAAGATTTAGGGACAGGGAGCTCCTATAATTCACCCCTCCACTTT.

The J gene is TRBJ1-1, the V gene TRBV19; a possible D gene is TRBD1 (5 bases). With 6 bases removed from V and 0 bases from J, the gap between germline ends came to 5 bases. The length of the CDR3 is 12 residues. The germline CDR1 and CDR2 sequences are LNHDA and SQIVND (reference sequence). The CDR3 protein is CASRTVNTEAFF. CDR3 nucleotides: TGTGCCAGTAGGACAGTGAACACTGAAGCTTTCTTT.

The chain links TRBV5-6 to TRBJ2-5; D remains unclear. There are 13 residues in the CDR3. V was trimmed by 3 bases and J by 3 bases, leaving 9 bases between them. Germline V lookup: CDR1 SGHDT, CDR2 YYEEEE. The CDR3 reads CASSSLLEETQYF. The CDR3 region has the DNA TGTGCCAGCAGCTCTCTATTAGAAGAGACCCAGTACTTC.

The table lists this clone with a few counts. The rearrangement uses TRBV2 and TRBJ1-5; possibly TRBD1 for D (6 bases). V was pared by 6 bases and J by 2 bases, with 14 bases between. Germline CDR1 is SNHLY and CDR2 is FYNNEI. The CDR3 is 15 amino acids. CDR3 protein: CASRAQGGGNQPQHF. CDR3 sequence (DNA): TGTGCCAGCAGAGCACAGGGTGGGGGCAATCAGCCCCAGCATTTT. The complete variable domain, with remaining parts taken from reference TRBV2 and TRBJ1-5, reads EPEVTQTPSHQVTQMGQEVILRCVPISNHLYFYWYRQILGQKVEFLVSFYNNEISEKSEIFDDQFSVERPDGSNFTLKIRSTKLEDSAMYFCASRAQGGGNQPQHFGDGTRLSIL.

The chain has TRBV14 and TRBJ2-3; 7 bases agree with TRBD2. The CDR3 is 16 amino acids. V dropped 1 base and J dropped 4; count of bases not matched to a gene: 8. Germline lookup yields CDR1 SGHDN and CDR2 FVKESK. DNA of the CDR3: TGTGCCAGCAGCCAAGGCGGGGGTAAAATGGCAGATACGCAGTATTTT. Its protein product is CASSQGGGKMADTQYF.

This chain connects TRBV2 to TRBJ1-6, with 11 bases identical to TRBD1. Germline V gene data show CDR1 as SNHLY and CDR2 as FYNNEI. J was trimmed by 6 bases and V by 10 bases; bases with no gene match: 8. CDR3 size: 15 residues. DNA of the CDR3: TGTGCCACAAGGACAGGGGGCGAGGGTAATTCACCCCTCCACTTT. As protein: CATRTGGEGNSPLHF.

CDR3 coding DNA: TGTGCCAGTAGTATGGGCCCCGTGGAAGACTATGGCTACACCTTC. Translation: CASSMGPVEDYGYTF. This chain connects TRBV19 to TRBJ1-2; D is undetermined. Trimming took 3 bases from V and 3 from J, leaving 14 bases between them. Germline V gene data show CDR1 as LNHDA and CDR2 as SQIVND (reference sequence). This CDR3 is built from 15 residues.